This T cell receptor (beta chain) came from a study of shared clonotypes between healthy human individuals. Sequencing used immunoSEQ multiplex PCR; TCRdb keeps in-frame clones, though not all of them. The repertoire holds 980,000 or so clones, with about 80% as singletons. Ten or more counts support this clone. Deletions cut 4 bases from V and 6 bases from J, with 13 bases between. The CDR3 extends over 14 amino acids. Germline loops: CDR1 SGHNT, CDR2 YYREEE (reference sequence). The TCR comes from a man aged 18-30 years in good health. The J gene is TRBJ2-2, the V gene TRBV5-4, with D perhaps TRBD1 or TRBD2 (5 bases each). Sequenced sample: memory CD4+ T cells sorted from blood. Indicated subset: CD45RA-negative fraction. The CDR3 loop is CASSPGDVPGELFF. CDR3 sequence (DNA): TGTGCCAGCAGCCCCGGGGACGTTCCCGGGGAGCTGTTTTTT.